These T cell receptor beta chains were read from a single sample in a study of cytomegalovirus exposure and HLA in healthy donors. Clones were sequenced by immunoSEQ multiplex PCR, and TCRdb holds only the in-frame ones, with some missing. Of some 130,000 clones listed, approximately 75% were seen once; the top ten hold about 1.1%. The sample comprised PBMCs. Receptors originate from a male donor in good health and CMV-seronegative. Each CDR3 is given with its conserved first and last residue. Each record gives: J gene, clone size, D gene, V gene, CDR3 length, CDR3 DNA, CDR3 protein. A D gene is named only where the DNA matches it firmly. Where a row states a size, it is once, few, many or the class of an expanded clone; other rows omit it.

j_gene: TRBJ2-7; abundance: .; d_gene: TRBD2; v_gene: TRBV4-1; len: 15; CDR3nt: TGCGCCAGCAGCCATGTCTTCGGGGGGACCTACGAGCAGTACTTC; CDR3aa: CASSHVFGGTYEQYF
j_gene: TRBJ1-2; abundance: once; d_gene: TRBD1; v_gene: TRBV7-9; len: 16; CDR3nt: TGTGCCAGCAGGCCCTCGGTGGGACAGGTTAACTATGGCTACACCTTC; CDR3aa: CASRPSVGQVNYGYTF
j_gene: TRBJ1-3; abundance: .; d_gene: .; v_gene: TRBV18; len: 15; CDR3nt: TGTGCCAGCTCAGAAGACAGTTACTCTGGAAACACCATATATTTT; CDR3aa: CASSEDSYSGNTIYF
j_gene: TRBJ1-5; abundance: .; d_gene: TRBD1; v_gene: TRBV5-1; len: 14; CDR3nt: TGCGCCAGCAGCACGGGACAGGACAATCAGCCCCAGCATTTT; CDR3aa: CASSTGQDNQPQHF
j_gene: TRBJ2-7; abundance: once; d_gene: TRBD1; v_gene: TRBV30; len: 15; CDR3nt: TGTGCCTGGAGTGTGTTTGGGACAGGTGCCTACGAGCAGTACTTC; CDR3aa: CAWSVFGTGAYEQYF
j_gene: TRBJ1-1; abundance: .; d_gene: TRBD1; v_gene: TRBV6-5; len: 15; CDR3nt: TGTGCCAGCAGCTACCGGGGACAGGCCAACACTGAAGCTTTCTTT; CDR3aa: CASSYRGQANTEAFF
j_gene: TRBJ2-3; abundance: .; d_gene: TRBD2; v_gene: TRBV9; len: 17; CDR3nt: TGTGCCAGCAGCAGTGGGACTAGCGGGGTAGGCACAGATACGCAGTATTTT; CDR3aa: CASSSGTSGVGTDTQYF
j_gene: TRBJ2-1; abundance: .; d_gene: TRBD2; v_gene: TRBV4-3; len: 17; CDR3nt: TGCGCCAGCAGCCAAGACCTCGGGGGGGCCTCCTACAATGAGCAGTTCTTC; CDR3aa: CASSQDLGGASYNEQFF
j_gene: TRBJ2-7; abundance: .; d_gene: .; v_gene: TRBV11-1; len: 14; CDR3nt: TGTGCCAGCAGCCCCCAGACAGGGAGGTACGAGCAGTACTTC; CDR3aa: CASSPQTGRYEQYF
j_gene: TRBJ1-2; abundance: .; d_gene: TRBD1; v_gene: TRBV14; len: 14; CDR3nt: TGTGCCAGCAGCCAAGGACAGGGTGGGGATGGCTACACCTTC; CDR3aa: CASSQGQGGDGYTF
j_gene: TRBJ2-5; abundance: .; d_gene: .; v_gene: TRBV19; len: 17; CDR3nt: TGTGCCAGTAGTATAGAAGGGGACAAGCATTTAGAAGAGACCCAGTACTTC; CDR3aa: CASSIEGDKHLEETQYF